This T cell receptor (beta chain) was recorded in a study of blood T cell repertoires in COVID-19. The wider study: The origin of the acute and convalescent COVID-19 samples was the United States, Italy and Spain. Nucleic acid was either cDNA or gDNA, and it came from T cells, B-cell-depleted T cells, or PBMCs.

This CDR3 has 15 amino acids. Germline V gene data show CDR1 as SGHDT and CDR2 as YYEEEE. V lost 0 bases, J lost 0 bases, and 9 bases lay in between. How the authors handled the data: Amplification with reference gene primers provided the estimates of nucleated cell counts. Clones were read by immunoSEQ multiplex PCR, and TCRdb kept only the in-frame ones, dropping some. Clonal size and the V and J genes are those of that table, whereas D and trimming came from the DNA. The top ten clones hold around 6.6% of a sample with 190,000 or so clones, around 90% of them seen once. This clonotype was sampled from a man aged 35 to 55 with acute or convalescent COVID-19. The chain has TRBV5-6 and TRBJ1-2; D is ambiguous. Material for sequencing was peripheral blood. The CDR3 reads CASSLEELANYGYTF. CDR3 nucleotide sequence: TGTGCCAGCAGCTTGGAGGAGCTAGCTAACTATGGCTACACCTTC.